A selection of T cell receptor beta chains follows, all from one sample in a study of identical twins. TCRdb called the 5' RACE reads again in MiXCR, with one record for every CDR3 protein. The profile shows 420,000 or so distinct CDR3 sequences, roughly 18% of them singletons. The source material was naive T cells sorted from blood. The receptors come from a man between 45 and 60 years old in good health. Both conserved end residues are part of each CDR3. A D gene is named only where the DNA matches it firmly. Some rows mark clone size as missing; the rest say once, few, many or name a class of expanded clone.

V: TRBV29-1; size: .; D: .; J: TRBJ2-7; CDR3: CSVLLGTPTYEQYF; DNA: TGCAGCGTCCTGTTGGGGACGCCAACCTACGAGCAGTACTTC
V: TRBV18; size: .; D: .; J: TRBJ2-3; CDR3: CASSPPKTGRIDTQYF; DNA: TGTGCCAGCTCACCACCGAAAACTGGACGGATAGATACGCAGTATTTT
V: TRBV5-1; size: .; D: .; J: TRBJ2-6; CDR3: CASSEAGPSGANVLTF; DNA: TGCGCCAGCAGCGAGGCGGGGCCCTCTGGGGCCAACGTCCTGACTTTC
V: TRBV4-1; size: few; D: .; J: TRBJ2-4; CDR3: CASSLTTGDNIQYF; DNA: TGCGCCAGCAGTCTCACCACCGGCGACAACATTCAGTACTTC
V: TRBV20-1; size: .; D: .; J: TRBJ2-2; CDR3: CSAKQGGAQGELFF; DNA: TGCAGTGCTAAACAGGGTGGTGCGCAAGGGGAGCTGTTTTTT
V: TRBV15; size: many; D: TRBD1; J: TRBJ1-4; CDR3: CATSREGQGREKLFF; DNA: TGTGCCACCAGCAGAGAGGGACAGGGTCGTGAAAAACTGTTTTTT
V: TRBV12-5; size: many; D: .; J: TRBJ1-4; CDR3: CASGGEPNEKLFF; DNA: TGTGCTAGTGGAGGGGAGCCTAATGAAAAACTGTTTTTT
V: TRBV6-2/TRBV6-3; size: few; D: TRBD2; J: TRBJ2-4; CDR3: CASSYLAGAKNIQYF; DNA: TGTGCCAGCAGTTACCTAGCGGGAGCCAAAAACATTCAGTACTTC
V: TRBV7-9; size: .; D: TRBD2; J: TRBJ2-5; CDR3: CASSLGLAEKETQYF; DNA: TGTGCCAGCAGCTTAGGACTAGCAGAAAAAGAGACCCAGTACTTC
V: TRBV12-3/TRBV12-4; size: few; D: TRBD2; J: TRBJ2-1; CDR3: CASSLKSWASGGNEQFF; DNA: TGTGCCAGCAGTTTAAAAAGTTGGGCTAGCGGGGGGAATGAGCAGTTCTTC
V: TRBV4-2; size: .; D: .; J: TRBJ1-1; CDR3: CASTPTGANTEAFF; DNA: TGTGCCAGCACCCCGACGGGGGCTAACACTGAAGCTTTCTTT
V: TRBV4-2; size: few; D: .; J: TRBJ2-7; CDR3: CASSQDIYEQYF; DNA: TGTGCCAGCAGCCAAGATATCTACGAGCAGTACTTC
V: TRBV29-1; size: once; D: .; J: TRBJ2-7; CDR3: CSVEEVGAYEQYF; DNA: TGCAGCGTTGAGGAAGTCGGCGCCTACGAGCAGTACTTC
V: TRBV24-1; size: many; D: .; J: TRBJ2-1; CDR3: CATSDPALRPFF; DNA: TGTGCCACCAGTGATCCGGCCCTGAGGCCGTTCTTC
V: TRBV4-2; size: few; D: .; J: TRBJ2-3; CDR3: CASSRGRAGSTDTQYF; DNA: TGTGCCAGCAGCCGGGGTAGGGCAGGGAGCACAGATACGCAGTATTTT
V: TRBV6-5; size: many; D: .; J: TRBJ2-7; CDR3: CASSSHSRNSYEQYF; DNA: TGTGCCAGCAGTTCCCACTCTAGGAACTCCTACGAGCAGTACTTC
V: TRBV6-5; size: many; D: TRBD1; J: TRBJ2-2; CDR3: CASSLDRGLRTGELFF; DNA: TGTGCCAGCAGTTTGGACAGGGGGCTGAGGACCGGGGAGCTGTTTTTT
V: TRBV25-1; size: many; D: .; J: TRBJ2-3; CDR3: CASSAGRGISTDTQYF; DNA: TGTGCCAGCAGTGCGGGGCGGGGCATCTCCACAGATACGCAGTATTTT
V: TRBV27; size: .; D: .; J: TRBJ2-5; CDR3: CASSSPGVGETQYF; DNA: TGTGCCAGCAGTTCTCCAGGGGTGGGAGAGACCCAGTACTTC
V: TRBV6-1; size: many; D: TRBD1; J: TRBJ2-6; CDR3: CASSEAGTGSGANVLTF; DNA: TGTGCCAGCAGTGAAGCGGGGACAGGGTCTGGGGCCAACGTCCTGACTTTC
V: TRBV6-4; size: .; D: .; J: TRBJ2-1; CDR3: CASGGTDPTRPFF; DNA: TGTGCCTCCGGAGGGACAGACCCCACGAGACCGTTCTTC
V: TRBV5-1; size: many; D: .; J: TRBJ2-7; CDR3: CASSLPESGIDHYEQYF; DNA: TGCGCCAGCAGCTTGCCCGAGTCTGGGATTGATCACTACGAGCAGTACTTC
V: TRBV9; size: .; D: TRBD1; J: TRBJ1-1; CDR3: CASSAPGTGGFTEAFF; DNA: TGTGCCAGCAGCGCGCCAGGGACAGGGGGCTTCACTGAAGCTTTCTTT
V: TRBV6-1; size: few; D: .; J: TRBJ2-5; CDR3: CASSSYGTSPETQYF; DNA: TGTGCCAGCAGCTCCTATGGGACATCGCCAGAGACCCAGTACTTC
V: TRBV6-1; size: .; D: TRBD2; J: TRBJ2-2; CDR3: CASTGTSAGELFF; DNA: TGTGCCAGCACTGGGACTAGCGCCGGGGAGCTGTTTTTT
V: TRBV4-1; size: .; D: .; J: TRBJ2-1; CDR3: CASSPDRTPYNEQFF; DNA: TGCGCCAGCAGTCCCGACAGGACACCCTACAATGAGCAGTTCTTC
V: TRBV10-3; size: few; D: .; J: TRBJ2-5; CDR3: CAISESEAQTQYF; DNA: TGTGCCATCAGTGAGTCAGAGGCTCAGACCCAGTACTTC
V: TRBV9; size: .; D: TRBD1; J: TRBJ1-1; CDR3: CASSSGTGRNTEAFF; DNA: TGTGCCAGCAGCTCAGGGACAGGGAGGAACACTGAAGCTTTCTTT
V: TRBV28; size: .; D: .; J: TRBJ2-1; CDR3: CASSLLGGSQFF; DNA: TGTGCCAGCAGTTTATTAGGTGGGAGTCAGTTCTTC
V: TRBV20-1; size: many; D: .; J: TRBJ2-1; CDR3: CSARERWGGLSYNEQFF; DNA: TGCAGTGCTAGAGAGCGTTGGGGCGGACTCTCCTACAATGAGCAGTTCTTC
V: TRBV28; size: .; D: .; J: TRBJ2-7; CDR3: CASSPDNTAIYEQYF; DNA: TGTGCCAGCAGTCCGGACAACACGGCGATCTACGAGCAGTACTTC
V: TRBV7-9; size: few; D: TRBD1; J: TRBJ2-3; CDR3: CASSSPGQGIDTQYF; DNA: TGTGCCAGCAGCTCTCCGGGACAGGGGATCGATACGCAGTATTTT
V: TRBV7-2; size: .; D: .; J: TRBJ1-5; CDR3: CASSPETGFNQPQHF; DNA: TGTGCCAGCAGCCCAGAGACGGGTTTCAATCAGCCCCAGCATTTT
V: TRBV12-3/TRBV12-4; size: many; D: .; J: TRBJ1-1; CDR3: CASSLRQGMNTEAFF; DNA: TGTGCCAGCAGTTTAAGGCAGGGCATGAACACTGAAGCTTTCTTT
V: TRBV6-2/TRBV6-3; size: .; D: .; J: TRBJ2-7; CDR3: CASSSPTEQYF; DNA: TGTGCCAGCAGTTCCCCCACCGAGCAGTACTTC
V: TRBV12-3/TRBV12-4; size: .; D: TRBD2; J: TRBJ2-7; CDR3: CATASSGSSYEQYF; DNA: TGTGCCACAGCTTCCAGCGGGAGCTCCTACGAGCAGTACTTC
V: TRBV4-2; size: .; D: TRBD2; J: TRBJ2-1; CDR3: CASSQERGSEQFF; DNA: TGTGCCAGCAGCCAAGAGCGCGGGAGTGAGCAGTTCTTC
V: TRBV28; size: .; D: .; J: TRBJ2-7; CDR3: CASNPRGPSYEQYF; DNA: TGTGCCAGCAATCCTCGCGGACCCTCCTACGAGCAGTACTTC
V: TRBV28; size: many; D: .; J: TRBJ2-7; CDR3: CASSTTEPTEQYF; DNA: TGTGCCAGCAGTACGACAGAACCAACGGAGCAGTACTTC
V: TRBV5-1; size: few; D: TRBD1; J: TRBJ2-3; CDR3: CASSSGQGAMEGGTQYF; DNA: TGCGCCAGCAGCTCGGGACAGGGGGCAATGGAGGGCGGTACGCAGTATTTT
V: TRBV6-5; size: .; D: TRBD2; J: TRBJ2-4; CDR3: CASSYTGRGGSKNIQYF; DNA: TGTGCCAGCAGTTACACGGGGAGGGGTGGGTCCAAAAACATTCAGTACTTC
V: TRBV2; size: few; D: TRBD1; J: TRBJ1-4; CDR3: CASTRTGSNYEKLFF; DNA: TGTGCCAGCACACGGACAGGGAGTAACTATGAAAAACTGTTTTTT
V: TRBV7-9; size: .; D: TRBD1; J: TRBJ1-2; CDR3: CASQNRGLGYTF; DNA: TGTGCCAGCCAAAACAGGGGTCTCGGCTACACCTTC
V: TRBV6-7; size: .; D: TRBD1; J: TRBJ2-7; CDR3: CARNSGTGHREQYF; DNA: TGTGCCAGAAATTCCGGGACAGGGCATCGCGAGCAGTACTTC
V: TRBV3-1; size: many; D: TRBD2; J: TRBJ2-2; CDR3: CASSHRKLAGISTGELFF; DNA: TGTGCCAGCAGCCATCGCAAACTAGCGGGGATAAGCACCGGGGAGCTGTTTTTT
V: TRBV6-5; size: many; D: TRBD1; J: TRBJ2-7; CDR3: CASSYSRTGPYEQYF; DNA: TGTGCCAGCAGTTACTCTCGGACAGGGCCATACGAGCAGTACTTC
V: TRBV20-1; size: .; D: TRBD1; J: TRBJ1-4; CDR3: CSARDSRGPNEKLFF; DNA: TGCAGTGCTAGAGATTCAAGGGGGCCGAATGAAAAACTGTTTTTT
V: TRBV4-2; size: few; D: .; J: TRBJ2-3; CDR3: CASSQGQESDTQYF; DNA: TGTGCCAGCAGCCAAGGACAGGAGAGTGATACGCAGTATTTT
V: TRBV5-1; size: many; D: .; J: TRBJ1-2; CDR3: CASSPADSGGYTF; DNA: TGCGCCAGCAGCCCGGCGGACAGTGGTGGCTACACCTTC